The 2 T cell receptor beta chains below come from one sample, sequenced in a study of radiation and T cells in renal cell carcinoma. Clones were read by immunoSEQ multiplex PCR, and TCRdb kept only the in-frame ones, dropping some. The sample has 20,000 or so clones, 45% to 55% seen once. Treatment reported: treatment-naive control, cytoreductive nephrectomy. The sequencing here drew on tumor tissue, taken from a patient whose treatment was nephrectomy without radiotherapy. Receptors were obtained from a human donor with renal cell carcinoma.

V gene TRBV7-9 combines with J gene TRBJ2-1, with D hard to call. The CDR3 consists of 14 residues. Per germline, CDR1 SEHNR and CDR2 FQNEAQ (reference sequence). V gave up 1 base and J gave up 8 bases, with 12 bases separating them. In nucleotides, the CDR3 is TGTGCCAGCAGCTTAGGTGCCCCTCGGGATGAGCAGTTCTTC. Its protein product is CASSLGAPRDEQFF.

The chain recombines TRBV5-1 with TRBJ2-7; 9 nucleotides agree with TRBD1. The CDR3 contains 15 residues. Looked up from germline, CDR1 is SGHRS and CDR2 is YFSETQ. V shed 6 bases, J shed 7 bases, and the junction held 14 bases outside the gene matches. CDR3 nucleotides: TGCGCCAGCAAAGAGCCGGGACAGGGAGGTAGTGAGCAGTACTTC. This codes for CASKEPGQGGSEQYF.